Listed below are T cell receptor beta chains from one sample, sequenced in a study of identical twins. TCRdb called the 5' RACE reads again in MiXCR, with one record for every CDR3 protein. The data contain approximately 600,000 distinct CDR3 sequences, around 9.6% of them singletons. The data also belong to a second study, concerning yellow fever vaccine responses in identical twins.

The sequenced material came from PBMCs. The receptors were sampled from a young woman in good health. CDR3s include the opening cysteine and the closing phenylalanine or tryptophan. D genes are given only for firm matches. Size tells how often a clone was seen (once, few, many) or the class of an expanded clone, and some rows leave it out.

cdr3_aa: CAWSPGTIPRAREQYF
cdr3_nt: TGTGCCTGGAGCCCCGGGACTATCCCTCGGGCGAGGGAGCAGTACTTC
d_call: TRBD2
j_call: TRBJ2-7
v_call: TRBV30
clone_size: few

cdr3_aa: CASSRNGTRNTEAFF
cdr3_nt: TGTGCCAGCAGCCGTAACGGGACGCGAAACACTGAAGCTTTCTTT
d_call: -
j_call: TRBJ1-1
v_call: TRBV4-2
clone_size: few

cdr3_aa: CASSQPTGGRNSPLHF
cdr3_nt: TGTGCCAGCAGCCAACCTACCGGGGGACGAAATTCACCCCTCCACTTT
d_call: -
j_call: TRBJ1-6
v_call: TRBV11-2
clone_size: few

cdr3_aa: CASSRTSGSGGETQYF
cdr3_nt: TGTGCCAGCAGCCGGACTAGCGGGAGTGGGGGAGAGACCCAGTACTTC
d_call: TRBD2
j_call: TRBJ2-5
v_call: TRBV6-4
clone_size: many

cdr3_aa: CSVVGPDSYTGELFF
cdr3_nt: TGCAGCGTTGTTGGACCGGACAGCTACACCGGGGAGCTGTTTTTT
d_call: -
j_call: TRBJ2-2
v_call: TRBV29-1
clone_size: -

cdr3_aa: CSVDRVVQETQYF
cdr3_nt: TGCAGCGTTGATAGGGTAGTCCAAGAGACCCAGTACTTC
d_call: -
j_call: TRBJ2-5
v_call: TRBV29-1
clone_size: many

cdr3_aa: CASSSQGGQYDEQFF
cdr3_nt: TGTGCCAGCAGCTCCCAGGGGGGCCAATATGATGAGCAGTTCTTC
d_call: -
j_call: TRBJ2-1
v_call: TRBV7-3
clone_size: -

cdr3_aa: CSAQGPIQETQYF
cdr3_nt: TGCAGTGCCCAGGGACCGATACAAGAGACCCAGTACTTC
d_call: -
j_call: TRBJ2-5
v_call: TRBV20-1
clone_size: few

cdr3_aa: CASSIQGAADTQYF
cdr3_nt: TGTGCCAGCAGCATACAGGGGGCGGCAGATACGCAGTATTTT
d_call: TRBD1
j_call: TRBJ2-3
v_call: TRBV7-6
clone_size: -

cdr3_aa: CATMTTFNSYEQYF
cdr3_nt: TGCGCCACCATGACTACCTTCAACTCCTACGAGCAGTACTTC
d_call: -
j_call: TRBJ2-7
v_call: TRBV5-1
clone_size: many

cdr3_aa: CASSLDSLGYQPQHF
cdr3_nt: TGTGCCAGCAGCCTCGACAGCCTGGGCTATCAGCCCCAGCATTTT
d_call: -
j_call: TRBJ1-5
v_call: TRBV7-2
clone_size: few

cdr3_aa: CASSAQSVREQYF
cdr3_nt: TGTGCCAGCAGTGCTCAGAGTGTGCGAGAGCAGTACTTC
d_call: -
j_call: TRBJ2-7
v_call: TRBV6-2/TRBV6-3
clone_size: -

cdr3_aa: CASSLVGEYEQYF
cdr3_nt: TGCGCCAGCAGCTTGGTAGGGGAGTACGAGCAGTACTTC
d_call: -
j_call: TRBJ2-7
v_call: TRBV5-1
clone_size: many